This TCR beta chain derives from a study of T cell responses to AZD1222 COVID-19 vaccine. Libraries were prepared by immunoSEQ multiplex PCR; TCRdb keeps only in-frame clonotypes and omits some of them. The sample carries 150,000 to 200,000 clones, around 90% recorded once. With V trimmed by 6 bases and J by 3 bases, 5 bases remained unmatched. CDR1 and CDR2 from the germline V gene are MNHEY and SMNVEV (reference sequence). The CDR3 runs 13 residues. This TCR was sampled from an adult who received the AZD1222 COVID-19 vaccine. V and J are TRBV27 and TRBJ2-7, with TRBD1 matching 7 bases. The source material was peripheral blood, sampled 28 days after the second AZD1222 dose. CDR3: CASRRQGSYEQYF. The CDR3 bases are TGTGCCAGCAGGCGACAGGGTAGCTACGAGCAGTACTTC.